One sample yielded the 15 T cell receptor beta chains listed below, sequenced in a study of blood T cells in healthy people across ages. A second PCR, run for roughly 7 to 11 cycles, used a sample-barcoded 5' primer plus a J-beta primer mix. From the 5' RACE reads, TCRdb called clonotypes with MiXCR, one entry per CDR3 protein. The sample has fewer than 2,000,000 distinct CDR3 sequences, roughly two fifths seen once; the top ten hold about 23%. Sequencing used blood. These receptors came from a human donor in good health.

Worth noting for this clonotype: Sequence at one end of the junction differs from germline and may be a read error. This chain joins TRBV30 and TRBJ1-5, with D hard to call. CDR1 and CDR2 (germline): GTSNPN, SVGIG (reference sequence). This CDR3 region has 12 residues. The CDR3 DNA reads as TGTACCTGGAGCACGGGGAATCAGCCCCAGCATTTT. Protein product: CTWSTGNQPQHF.

The chain has TRBV5-6 and TRBJ1-4, with a possible D match to TRBD1 (5 bases). The V end was cut by 0 bases, the J end by 7 bases, with 16 bases between. Germline V lookup: CDR1 SGHDT, CDR2 YYEEEE. This CDR3 is 16 amino acids long. CDR3 sequence reads: CASSLAGGGSGEKLFF. CDR3 nucleotides: TGTGCCAGCAGCTTGGCCGGTGGGGGTTCCGGTGAAAAACTGTTTTTT.

CDR3 in DNA: TGCGCCAGCAGCTTGCTCGGGGCAGGAGACGAAGCTTTCTTT. This codes for CASSLLGAGDEAFF. The chain combines TRBV5-1 with TRBJ1-1; D may be TRBD1 (5 bases). Germline CDR1 SGHRS, CDR2 YFSETQ. The CDR3 covers 14 residues. Trimming took off 1 base at V and 8 bases at J, with 15 bases between the two ends. Full variable domain (outside the CDR3, taken from reference TRBV5-1 and TRBJ1-1): KAGVTQTPRYLIKTRGQQVTLSCSPISGHRSVSWYQQTPGQGLQFLFEYFSETQRNKGNFPGRFSGRQFSNSRSEMNVSTLELGDSALYLCASSLLGAGDEAFFGQGTRLTVV.

This chain links TRBV6-2 or TRBV6-3 with TRBJ2-5; the D is unclear. Matching the DNA end better, TRBJ2-7 makes the J call doubtful. Germline CDR1 reads MNHEY; CDR2 reads SVGEGT. This CDR3 comprises 14 residues. The CDR3, as DNA: TGTGCCAGCAGTTCCTACTCAGGTACCTACGAGCAGTACTTC. Its translation is CASSSYSGTYEQYF.

The chain combines TRBV6-2 or TRBV6-3 with TRBJ2-4; D might be TRBD2 (5 bases). The CDR3 is 14 residues long. CDR1 is MNHEY, CDR2 SVGEGT, per germline. The CDR3, as DNA: TGTGCGCCTAAAAAGGGAGCAGAGACCAATGAGCAGTACTTC. Protein product: CAPKKGAETNEQYF.

This chain connects TRBV6-6 to TRBJ2-7; weak D call: TRBD2 (5 bases). The CDR3 extends over 16 amino acids. V shed 7 bases and J shed 1 base, with 20 bases lying between them. The germline CDR1 and CDR2 sequences are MNHNY and SVGAGI (reference sequence). The CDR3 spells CASTNQDLTFSYEQYF. CDR3 nucleotides: TGTGCCAGCACCAACCAGGACTTAACTTTTTCCTACGAGCAGTACTTC.

This chain joins TRBV25-1 and TRBJ1-2; TRBD1 is a possible D gene (5 bases). The CDR3 runs 14 residues. CDR1 is MGHDK, CDR2 SYGVNS, per germline. Between the trimmed V and J ends, which lost 5 bases and 2 bases, there was a span of 12 bases. The CDR3 DNA follows: TGTGCCAGCAGTATACCCGGGGACAACTATGGCTACACCTTC. Translated: CASSIPGDNYGYTF.

The chain combines TRBV28 with TRBJ2-2, with D maybe TRBD1 (5 bases). Germline-derived CDR1 and CDR2 are MDHEN and SYDVKM. This CDR3 has 15 residues. V lost 10 bases and J 0 bases, leaving 15 bases between the germline ends. CDR3 loop: CAIRETETNTGELFF. The CDR3 nucleotides read TGTGCCATCCGAGAGACAGAGACGAACACCGGGGAGCTGTTTTTT. The full variable domain, its missing parts supplied by reference TRBV28 and TRBJ2-2, is DVKVTQSSRYLVKRTGEKVFLECVQDMDHENMFWYRQDPGLGLRLIYFSYDVKMKEKGDIPEGYSVSREKKERFSLILESASTNQTSMYLCAIRETETNTGELFFGEGSRLTVL.

V and J are TRBV6-2 or TRBV6-3 and TRBJ1-1, with TRBD1 matching 7 bases. The CDR3 has 15 amino acids. Germline V CDR1 and CDR2: MNHEY, SVGEGT. The V gene end was trimmed by 2 bases and the J gene end by 3 bases; junction bases not matched to a gene: 6. The CDR3 nucleotides read TGTGCCAGCAGTTACGATGAGGGGGCGGACACTGAAGCTTTCTTT. Translating it yields CASSYDEGADTEAFF.

The genes are TRBV6-6 and TRBJ2-4, with a possible D match to TRBD2 (6 bases). This CDR3 region has 14 residues. Germline CDR1 MNHNY, CDR2 SVGAGI (reference sequence). V was clipped by 7 bases and J by 5 bases, with 15 bases between them. The CDR3 is CASTTPGVQNIQYF. CDR3 DNA: TGTGCCAGCACCACCCCGGGAGTCCAAAACATTCAGTACTTC.

The CDR3 bases are TGTGCCAGCAGCGGCTGGGACGGGCCCTCCTACGAGCAGTACTTC. Protein: CASSGWDGPSYEQYF. V gene TRBV5-6 combines with J gene TRBJ2-7; D tentatively fits TRBD1 or TRBD2 (5 bases each). Germline CDR1 is SGHDT and CDR2 is YYEEEE. The CDR3 length is 15 residues. The V and J ends lost 4 bases and 0 bases respectively, with 14 bases between them.

The chain joins TRBV5-1 to TRBJ2-3, with D unresolved. Trimming left V 0 bases short and J 1 base short, with 6 bases between. Germline V gene data show CDR1 as SGHRS and CDR2 as YFSETQ. This CDR3 region has 14 residues. For the CDR3, the DNA is TGCGCCAGCAGCTTGGTAACCGGCACAGATACGCAGTATTTT. Translating it yields CASSLVTGTDTQYF.

This chain uses TRBV28 with TRBJ1-1; D is uncertain. From germline, CDR1 is MDHEN and CDR2 SYDVKM. V dropped 8 bases and J dropped 6 bases, with 10 bases sitting between them. The CDR3 has 11 amino acids. DNA of the CDR3: TGTGCCAGCTCCTCAACTTCTGAAGCTTTCTTT. Its translation is CASSSTSEAFF.

On this clonotype itself: The junction does not match germline at one end; this may be a read error. As DNA, the CDR3 is TGTGCCAGCTATCCGGACAGGGAGTACTACAATGAGCGGTTCTTC. Translating it yields CASYPDREYYNERFF. This sequence joins TRBV6-1 and TRBJ2-1; 8 bases are a match to TRBD1. This CDR3 has 15 residues. Germline V CDR1 and CDR2: MNHNS, SASEGT.

The chain couples TRBV29-1 to TRBJ1-1; possible D gene TRBD1, 5 bases. CDR1 is SQVTM and CDR2 is ANQGSEA in the germline V gene. This CDR3 has 13 residues. Trimming shortened V by 7 bases and J by 4 bases, and 16 bases separated the two germline ends. Written as DNA, the CDR3 is TGCAGCGCAGGGTTTTCGTTCGGCACTGAAGCTTTCTTT. Its protein is CSAGFSFGTEAFF.